A single TCR beta chain is shown here with its context. Clones were read by immunoSEQ multiplex PCR, and TCRdb kept only the in-frame ones, dropping some. The sample has 70,000 or so clones, around 87% seen once. This specimen comes from a study of blood T cell repertoires in COVID-19. The V end was cut by 1 base, the J end by 0 bases, with 9 bases between. The CDR3 contains 14 residues. The germline gives CDR1 SQVTM, CDR2 ANQGSEA. Specimen: peripheral blood. The clonotype originates from a woman aged 18-35 years with acute or convalescent COVID-19. This chain joins TRBV29-1 and TRBJ1-1; possibly TRBD1 for D (6 bases). CDR3 coding DNA: TGCAGCGTTGAAGGCGAGGGGGTGAACACTGAAGCTTTCTTT. Amino acids: CSVEGEGVNTEAFF.